This TCR beta chain stems from a study of control samples from healthy donors and cancer patients. Here immunoSEQ multiplex PCR was the method, and the copy in TCRdb shows in-frame clones only, minus some. The data hold about 120,000 clones, with over 90% observed a single time. This receptor was obtained from a man aged 25 to 40 in good health. Sequenced: blood.

The CDR3 nucleotides read TGTGCCAGCAGCTTGGTGACCCCGGGTGCTTCACCCCTCCACTTT. Amino acid sequence: CASSLVTPGASPLHF. The chain combines TRBV5-5 with TRBJ1-6; D remains unclear. Trimming took 0 bases from V and 9 from J, leaving 13 bases between them. This CDR3 spans 15 amino acids. The germline CDR1 and CDR2 sequences are SGHKS and YYEKEE (reference sequence).